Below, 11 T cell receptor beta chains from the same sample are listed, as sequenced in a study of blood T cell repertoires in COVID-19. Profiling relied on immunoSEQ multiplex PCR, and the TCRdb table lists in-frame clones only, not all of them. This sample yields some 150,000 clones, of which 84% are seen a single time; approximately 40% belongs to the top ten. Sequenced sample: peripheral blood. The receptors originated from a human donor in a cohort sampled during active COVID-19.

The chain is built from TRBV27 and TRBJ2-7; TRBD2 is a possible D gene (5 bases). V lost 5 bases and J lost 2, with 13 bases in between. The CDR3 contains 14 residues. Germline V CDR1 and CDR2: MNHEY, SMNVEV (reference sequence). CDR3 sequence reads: CASSPPGWAYEQYF. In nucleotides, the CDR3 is TGTGCCAGCAGTCCCCCGGGGTGGGCCTACGAGCAGTACTTC.

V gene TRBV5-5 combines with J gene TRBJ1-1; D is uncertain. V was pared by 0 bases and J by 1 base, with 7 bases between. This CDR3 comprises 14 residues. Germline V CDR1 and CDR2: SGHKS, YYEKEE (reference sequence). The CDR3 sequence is CASSLEPGNTEAFF. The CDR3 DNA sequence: TGTGCCAGCAGCTTGGAGCCAGGGAACACTGAAGCTTTCTTT.

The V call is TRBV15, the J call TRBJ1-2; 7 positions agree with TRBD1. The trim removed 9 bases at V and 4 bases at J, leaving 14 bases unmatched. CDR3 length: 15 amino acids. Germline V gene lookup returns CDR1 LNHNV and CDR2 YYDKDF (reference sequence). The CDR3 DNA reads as TGTGCCACTAGTTTAAACAGGGGAGTAGCCTATGGCTACACCTTC. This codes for CATSLNRGVAYGYTF. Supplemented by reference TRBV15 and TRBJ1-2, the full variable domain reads DAMVIQNPRYQVTQFGKPVTLSCSQTLNHNVMYWYQQKSSQAPKLLFHYYDKDFNNEADTPDNFQSRRPNTSFCFLDIRSPGLGDTAMYLCATSLNRGVAYGYTFGSGTRLTVV.

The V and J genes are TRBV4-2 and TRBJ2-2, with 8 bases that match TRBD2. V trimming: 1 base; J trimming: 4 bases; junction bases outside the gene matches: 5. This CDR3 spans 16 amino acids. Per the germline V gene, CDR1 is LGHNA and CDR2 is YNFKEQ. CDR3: CASSQGAGGRTGELFF. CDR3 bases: TGTGCCAGCAGCCAAGGTGCGGGGGGACGCACCGGGGAGCTGTTTTTT.

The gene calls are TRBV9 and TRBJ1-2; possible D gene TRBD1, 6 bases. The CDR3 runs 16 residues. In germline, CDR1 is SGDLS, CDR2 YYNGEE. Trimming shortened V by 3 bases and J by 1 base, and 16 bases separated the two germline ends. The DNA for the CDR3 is TGTGCCAGCAGCGCCCGGACAGTGGCCCTTAACTATGGCTACACCTTC. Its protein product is CASSARTVALNYGYTF.

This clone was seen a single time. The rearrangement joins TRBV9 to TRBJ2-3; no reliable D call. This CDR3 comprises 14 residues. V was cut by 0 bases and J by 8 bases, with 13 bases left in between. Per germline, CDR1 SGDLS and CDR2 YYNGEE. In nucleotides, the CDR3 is TGTGCCAGCAGCGTAGAGGAACTCCGCGGTACGCAGTATTTT. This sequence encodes CASSVEELRGTQYF.

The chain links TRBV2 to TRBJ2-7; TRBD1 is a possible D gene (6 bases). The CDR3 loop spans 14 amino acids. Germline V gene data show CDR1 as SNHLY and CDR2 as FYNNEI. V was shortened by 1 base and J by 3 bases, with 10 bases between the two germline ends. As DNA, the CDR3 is TGTGCCAGCAGTGAAGACGGCAGGGGCTACGAGCAGTACTTC. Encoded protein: CASSEDGRGYEQYF.

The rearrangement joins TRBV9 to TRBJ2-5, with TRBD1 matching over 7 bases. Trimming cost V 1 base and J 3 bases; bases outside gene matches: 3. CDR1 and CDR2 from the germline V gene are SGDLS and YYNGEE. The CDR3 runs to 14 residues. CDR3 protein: CASSVHGTEETQYF. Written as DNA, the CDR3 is TGTGCCAGCAGCGTACACGGGACAGAAGAGACCCAGTACTTC.

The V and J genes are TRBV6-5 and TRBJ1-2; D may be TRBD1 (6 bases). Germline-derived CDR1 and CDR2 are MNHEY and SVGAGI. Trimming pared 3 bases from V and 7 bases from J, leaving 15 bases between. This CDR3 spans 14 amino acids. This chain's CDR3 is CASSYTAGDGGYTF. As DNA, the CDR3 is TGTGCCAGCAGTTATACGGCAGGGGATGGTGGCTACACCTTC.

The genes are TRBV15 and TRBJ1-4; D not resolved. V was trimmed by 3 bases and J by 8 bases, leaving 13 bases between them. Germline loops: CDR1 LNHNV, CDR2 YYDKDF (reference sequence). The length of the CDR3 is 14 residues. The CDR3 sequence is CATSRMSTDEKLFF. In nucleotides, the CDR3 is TGTGCCACCAGCAGGATGTCTACAGACGAAAAACTGTTTTTT. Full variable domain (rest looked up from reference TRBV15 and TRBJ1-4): DAMVIQNPRYQVTQFGKPVTLSCSQTLNHNVMYWYQQKSSQAPKLLFHYYDKDFNNEADTPDNFQSRRPNTSFCFLDIRSPGLGDTAMYLCATSRMSTDEKLFFGSGTQLSVL.

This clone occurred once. The CDR3 sequence is CAPPRGSYGYTF. DNA of the CDR3: TGTGCCCCCCCAAGGGGTTCCTATGGCTACACCTTC. V is TRBV12-3 or TRBV12-4 and J is TRBJ1-2; a possible D gene is TRBD1 (5 bases). The CDR3 consists of 12 residues. V gave up 11 bases and J gave up 4 bases, with 14 bases separating them.